The clone carrying this T cell receptor (beta chain) was found once. Followed longitudinally, the Seattle patients had been enrolled during active infection. The data originate from a study of blood T cell repertoires in COVID-19. Study-level information: Samples came from the United States, Italy and Spain, spanning acute and convalescent COVID-19. PBMCs, B-cell-depleted T cells, or T cells were the source of the cDNA or gDNA that made up the material.

The assay was immunoSEQ multiplex PCR, and TCRdb's table has in-frame clones only and misses some. The sample carries 300,000 to 400,000 clones, over 70% recorded once. CDR1 is SGHRS, CDR2 YFSETQ, per germline. V was clipped by 0 bases and J by 6 bases, with 13 bases between them. The CDR3 is made up of 14 amino acids. V usage is TRBV5-1 and J usage is TRBJ2-7; possibly TRBD1 for D (6 bases). Sequencing was performed on peripheral blood. The receptor comes from a woman in her fifties or sixties with COVID-19, enrolled during active disease. The CDR3: CASSLEQGTGEQYF. DNA for the CDR3: TGCGCCAGCAGCTTGGAACAGGGAACGGGCGAGCAGTACTTC.